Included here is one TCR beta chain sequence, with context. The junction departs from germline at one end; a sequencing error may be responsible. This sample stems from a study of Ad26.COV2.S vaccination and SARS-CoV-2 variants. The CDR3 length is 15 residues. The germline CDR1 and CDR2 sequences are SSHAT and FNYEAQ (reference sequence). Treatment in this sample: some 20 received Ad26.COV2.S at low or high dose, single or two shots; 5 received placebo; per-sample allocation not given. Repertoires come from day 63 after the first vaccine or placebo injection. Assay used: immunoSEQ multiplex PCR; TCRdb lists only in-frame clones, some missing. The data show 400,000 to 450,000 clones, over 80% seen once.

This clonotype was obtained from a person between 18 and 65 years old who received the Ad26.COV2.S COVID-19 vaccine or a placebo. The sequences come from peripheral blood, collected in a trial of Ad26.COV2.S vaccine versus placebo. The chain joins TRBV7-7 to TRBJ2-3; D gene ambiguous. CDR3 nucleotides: TGTGCTAGCAGCTTATCCAGCACTAGCACAGATACGCAGTATTTT. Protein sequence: CASSLSSTSTDTQYF.